A selection of T cell receptor beta chains follows, all from one sample in a study of CXCR3-negative and CXCR3-positive naive CD8 T cells. For each CDR3 protein, TCRdb gives one entry from its re-call of the 5' RACE reads, without DNA. The repertoire shows over 35,000 distinct CDR3 sequences; the top ten hold 2% to 3%. The sample taken for sequencing was naive CXCR3- CD8+ T cells from blood. Source of these receptors: a human donor in good health. Some clones in this sample may be carry-over from other donors' samples. Both conserved end residues are part of each CDR3. The order of the fields is J gene, V gene, CDR3 protein.

j_call: TRBJ2-5
v_call: TRBV28
cdr3_aa: CASSKPWTSQETQYF

j_call: TRBJ2-7
v_call: TRBV15
cdr3_aa: CATSRDGTGPYEQYF

j_call: TRBJ2-7
v_call: TRBV6-5
cdr3_aa: CASSTGHRTYEQYF

j_call: TRBJ2-1
v_call: TRBV5-5
cdr3_aa: CASFSYNEQFF

j_call: TRBJ1-1
v_call: TRBV4-1
cdr3_aa: CASSPRTGNTEAFF

j_call: TRBJ1-2
v_call: TRBV20-1
cdr3_aa: CSARQGAKGYTF

j_call: TRBJ2-3
v_call: TRBV7-9
cdr3_aa: CASSPDRLTDTQYF

j_call: TRBJ2-1
v_call: TRBV29-1
cdr3_aa: CSVVSAESSYNEQFF

j_call: TRBJ2-1
v_call: TRBV29-1
cdr3_aa: CSVEGDSGTYNEQFF

j_call: TRBJ1-1
v_call: TRBV29-1
cdr3_aa: CSAAGNTEAFF

j_call: TRBJ2-7
v_call: TRBV28
cdr3_aa: CASSVAGGPPNEQYF

j_call: TRBJ2-7
v_call: TRBV4-3
cdr3_aa: CASSQVRSGGRMLYEQYF

j_call: TRBJ2-2
v_call: TRBV7-9
cdr3_aa: CARDSGGTNTGELFF

j_call: TRBJ2-7
v_call: TRBV6-1
cdr3_aa: CASSEAPGNGAYEQYF

j_call: TRBJ2-2
v_call: TRBV28
cdr3_aa: CASRIPGQLNTGELFF

j_call: TRBJ2-3
v_call: TRBV18
cdr3_aa: CASSPTEDTQYF

j_call: TRBJ2-5
v_call: TRBV7-2
cdr3_aa: CASSLHPPAGTSGETQYF

j_call: TRBJ2-4
v_call: TRBV24-1
cdr3_aa: CATCIGGGAPPAAKNIQYF

j_call: TRBJ2-7
v_call: TRBV5-5
cdr3_aa: CASTPWTGDRAYEQYF

j_call: TRBJ2-3
v_call: TRBV14
cdr3_aa: CASSHTGSLARDTQYF

j_call: TRBJ2-7
v_call: TRBV7-8
cdr3_aa: CASSFEPGSDYEQYF

j_call: TRBJ2-7
v_call: TRBV20-1
cdr3_aa: CSASSAGVSYEQYF

j_call: TRBJ2-5
v_call: TRBV28
cdr3_aa: CASSAQDPEETQYF

j_call: TRBJ2-7
v_call: TRBV20-1
cdr3_aa: CSARDSGTSGSFSYEQYF

j_call: TRBJ2-3
v_call: TRBV19
cdr3_aa: CASSTTDTQYF

j_call: TRBJ1-1
v_call: TRBV19
cdr3_aa: CASSMYYLAQNTEAFF

j_call: TRBJ2-7
v_call: TRBV7-9
cdr3_aa: CASSLVADYEQYF

j_call: TRBJ2-1
v_call: TRBV6-5
cdr3_aa: CASSYSAGRGGNEQFF

j_call: TRBJ1-1
v_call: TRBV28
cdr3_aa: CASSSITLEAFF

j_call: TRBJ1-2
v_call: TRBV24-1
cdr3_aa: CATSDLRKATNYGYTF

j_call: TRBJ1-2
v_call: TRBV6-2/TRBV6-3
cdr3_aa: CASRLGPDGYTF

j_call: TRBJ1-2
v_call: TRBV7-6
cdr3_aa: CASSSPRDRGYTF

j_call: TRBJ2-7
v_call: TRBV27
cdr3_aa: CASSLTTGKSYEQYF

j_call: TRBJ2-7
v_call: TRBV12-3/TRBV12-4
cdr3_aa: CASSLSREIYEQYF

j_call: TRBJ2-7
v_call: TRBV27
cdr3_aa: CASSFMTGREQYF

j_call: TRBJ1-1
v_call: TRBV12-3/TRBV12-4
cdr3_aa: CASSLRDRGLNTEAFF

j_call: TRBJ2-1
v_call: TRBV28
cdr3_aa: CASSPPGVSREQFF

j_call: TRBJ2-1
v_call: TRBV28
cdr3_aa: CASSLEGSSYNEQFF

j_call: TRBJ2-1
v_call: TRBV28
cdr3_aa: CASGSSYNEQFF

j_call: TRBJ1-2
v_call: TRBV28
cdr3_aa: CASSFFGPPDMPNYGYTF

j_call: TRBJ2-7
v_call: TRBV20-1
cdr3_aa: CSARDLAGPLREQYF

j_call: TRBJ2-1
v_call: TRBV6-1
cdr3_aa: CASKAGDRAYNEQFF

j_call: TRBJ2-1
v_call: TRBV9
cdr3_aa: CASRGWEGTQFF

j_call: TRBJ2-7
v_call: TRBV21-1
cdr3_aa: CASKGGYEQYF

j_call: TRBJ1-2
v_call: TRBV15
cdr3_aa: CATSPQGNYGYTF

j_call: TRBJ1-4
v_call: TRBV7-6
cdr3_aa: CASSTSLATNEKLFF

j_call: TRBJ2-7
v_call: TRBV7-9
cdr3_aa: CASSPSGAHEQYF

j_call: TRBJ2-2
v_call: TRBV29-1
cdr3_aa: CSVVVGTGELFF

j_call: TRBJ2-7
v_call: TRBV7-8
cdr3_aa: CASSLVVAVYEQYF

j_call: TRBJ1-2
v_call: TRBV6-5
cdr3_aa: CASSYSGQGARGYTF

j_call: TRBJ2-7
v_call: TRBV12-3/TRBV12-4
cdr3_aa: CASSLLVYEQYF

j_call: TRBJ2-1
v_call: TRBV5-1
cdr3_aa: CASSLLGTGANEQFF

j_call: TRBJ2-2
v_call: TRBV9
cdr3_aa: CASSAHGDGGELFF

j_call: TRBJ1-1
v_call: TRBV7-6
cdr3_aa: CASSLVLTGNTEAFF